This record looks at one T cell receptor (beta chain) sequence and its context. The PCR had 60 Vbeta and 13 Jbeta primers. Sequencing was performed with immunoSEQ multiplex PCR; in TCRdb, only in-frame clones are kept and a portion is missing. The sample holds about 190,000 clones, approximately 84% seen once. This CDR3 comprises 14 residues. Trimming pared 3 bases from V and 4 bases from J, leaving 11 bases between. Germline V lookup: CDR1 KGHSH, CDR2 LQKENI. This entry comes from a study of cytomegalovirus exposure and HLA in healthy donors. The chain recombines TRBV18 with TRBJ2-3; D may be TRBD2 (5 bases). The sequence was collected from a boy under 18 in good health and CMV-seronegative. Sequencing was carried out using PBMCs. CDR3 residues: CASSPSSKADTQYF. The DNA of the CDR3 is TGTGCCAGCTCACCGTCTAGCAAGGCAGATACGCAGTATTTT.